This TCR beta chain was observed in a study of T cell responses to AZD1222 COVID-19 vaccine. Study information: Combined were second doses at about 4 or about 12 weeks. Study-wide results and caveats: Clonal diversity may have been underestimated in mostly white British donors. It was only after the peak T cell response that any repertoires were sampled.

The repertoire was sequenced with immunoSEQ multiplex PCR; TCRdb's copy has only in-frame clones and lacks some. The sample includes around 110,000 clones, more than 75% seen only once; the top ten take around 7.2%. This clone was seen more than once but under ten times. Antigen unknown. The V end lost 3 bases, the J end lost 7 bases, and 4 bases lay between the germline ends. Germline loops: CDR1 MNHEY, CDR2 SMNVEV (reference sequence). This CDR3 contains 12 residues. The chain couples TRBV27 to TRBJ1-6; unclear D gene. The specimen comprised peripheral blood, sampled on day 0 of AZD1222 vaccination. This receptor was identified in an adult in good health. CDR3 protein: CASSFGNSPLHF. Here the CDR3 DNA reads TGTGCCAGCAGTTTCGGGAATTCACCCCTCCACTTT.